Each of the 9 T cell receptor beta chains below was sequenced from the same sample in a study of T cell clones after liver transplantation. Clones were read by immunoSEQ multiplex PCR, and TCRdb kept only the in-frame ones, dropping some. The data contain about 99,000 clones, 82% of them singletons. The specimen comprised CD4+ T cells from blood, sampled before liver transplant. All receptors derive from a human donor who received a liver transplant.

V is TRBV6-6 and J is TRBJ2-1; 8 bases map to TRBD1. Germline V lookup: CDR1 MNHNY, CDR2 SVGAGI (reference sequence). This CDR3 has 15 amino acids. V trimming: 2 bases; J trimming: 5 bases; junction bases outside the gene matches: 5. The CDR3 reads CASSYRTGSDNEQFF. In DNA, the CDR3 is TGTGCCAGCAGTTACCGGACAGGGTCGGACAATGAGCAGTTCTTC.

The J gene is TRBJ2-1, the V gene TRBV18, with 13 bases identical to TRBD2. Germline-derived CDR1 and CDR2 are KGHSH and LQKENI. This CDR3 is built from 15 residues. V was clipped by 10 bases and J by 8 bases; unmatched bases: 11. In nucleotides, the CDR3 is TGTGCCACTCTCAGGGGGACTAGCGGGACAGATGAGCAGTTCTTC. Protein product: CATLRGTSGTDEQFF.

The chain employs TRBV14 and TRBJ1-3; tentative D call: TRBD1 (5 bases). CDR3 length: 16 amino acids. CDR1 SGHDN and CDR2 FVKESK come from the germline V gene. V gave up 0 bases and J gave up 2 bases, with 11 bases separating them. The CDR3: CASSQDLRTTGNTIYF. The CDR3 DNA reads TGTGCCAGCAGCCAAGATCTCAGGACAACTGGAAACACCATATATTTT.

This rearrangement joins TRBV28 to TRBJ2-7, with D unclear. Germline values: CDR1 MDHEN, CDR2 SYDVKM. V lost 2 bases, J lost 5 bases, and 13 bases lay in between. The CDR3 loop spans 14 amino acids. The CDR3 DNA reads TGTGCCAGCAGTTTAGTCGCAGGCCAGAACGAGCAGTACTTC. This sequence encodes CASSLVAGQNEQYF.

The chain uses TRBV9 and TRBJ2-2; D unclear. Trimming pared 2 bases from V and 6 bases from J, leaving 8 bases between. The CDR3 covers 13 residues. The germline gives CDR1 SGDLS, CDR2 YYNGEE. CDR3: CASSVNPAGELFF. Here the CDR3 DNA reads TGTGCCAGCAGCGTGAATCCTGCCGGGGAGCTGTTTTTT.

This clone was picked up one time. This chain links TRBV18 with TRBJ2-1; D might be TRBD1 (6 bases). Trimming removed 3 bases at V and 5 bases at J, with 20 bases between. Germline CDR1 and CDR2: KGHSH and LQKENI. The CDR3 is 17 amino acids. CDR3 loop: CASSPFPTGRNNNEQFF. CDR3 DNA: TGTGCCAGCTCACCGTTTCCTACAGGGCGTAACAACAATGAGCAGTTCTTC.

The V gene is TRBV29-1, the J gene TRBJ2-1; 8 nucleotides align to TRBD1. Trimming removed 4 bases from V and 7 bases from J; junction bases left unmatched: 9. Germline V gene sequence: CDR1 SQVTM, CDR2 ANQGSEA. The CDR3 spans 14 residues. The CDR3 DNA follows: TGCAGCGTTGTCGGGCAGGGGGCGAGTAATGAGCAGTTCTTC. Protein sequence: CSVVGQGASNEQFF.

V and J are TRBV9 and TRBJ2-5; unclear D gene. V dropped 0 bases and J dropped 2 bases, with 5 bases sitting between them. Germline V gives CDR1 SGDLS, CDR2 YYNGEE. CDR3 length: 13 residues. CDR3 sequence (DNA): TGTGCCAGCAGCGTAGGCCGTCAAGAGACCCAGTACTTC. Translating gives CASSVGRQETQYF.

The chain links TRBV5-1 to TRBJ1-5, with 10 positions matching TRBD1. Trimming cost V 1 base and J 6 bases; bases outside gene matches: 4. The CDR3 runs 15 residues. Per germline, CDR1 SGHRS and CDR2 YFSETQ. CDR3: CASSLNGDRGQPQHF. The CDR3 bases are TGCGCCAGCAGCTTGAACGGGGACAGGGGTCAGCCCCAGCATTTT.